These 19 T cell receptor beta chains were sequenced from one sample in a study of T cell repertoires in cytomegalovirus infection. Each CDR3 protein gets one entry after TCRdb re-called the reads with MiXCR. The data show tens of thousands of distinct CDR3 sequences, 20% to 25% seen once. No antigen is known for these receptors. The sample was CD8+ T cells from cultured PBMCs, taken from culture after CMV antigen stimulation. The receptors shown here come from a human donor in good health (CMV status not recorded). Some clones in this sample may be carry-over from other donors' samples.

This clonotype was seen more than once but under ten times. The rearrangement links TRBV11-3 to TRBJ2-1; D is tentatively TRBD1 or TRBD2 (7 bases each). Trimming took off 5 bases at V and 3 bases at J, with 20 bases between the two ends. CDR1 is SGHNT, CDR2 YENEEA, per germline. The CDR3 spans 17 residues. CDR3 DNA sequence: TGTGCCAGCAGCCCACCCCCAGGGGGGGGCCTCTACAATGAGCAGTTCTTC. Protein product: CASSPPPGGGLYNEQFF.

The CDR3 reads CASSTGTEQYF. The CDR3 DNA reads TGTGCCAGCAGTACCGGGACAGAGCAGTACTTC. The chain has TRBV27 and TRBJ2-7; TRBD1 is a possible D gene (6 bases). From germline, CDR1 is MNHEY and CDR2 SMNVEV (reference sequence). This CDR3 has 11 amino acids. Trimming shortened V by 5 bases and J by 7 bases, and 9 bases separated the two germline ends.

The chain links TRBV27 to TRBJ2-1, with D possibly called TRBD1 or TRBD2 (5 bases each). The ends were cut back, 1 base at V and 2 bases at J, with 12 bases in the middle. This CDR3 comprises 16 residues. CDR1 is MNHEY and CDR2 is SMNVEV in the germline V gene (reference sequence). CDR3 sequence (DNA): TGTGCCAGCAGTTTATTCTTCCAGGGACCCTACAATGAGCAGTTCTTC. Translated: CASSLFFQGPYNEQFF.

The genes are TRBV7-2 and TRBJ1-1; the D is unclear. The CDR3 runs to 14 residues. Germline CDR1 reads SGHTA; CDR2 reads FQGNSA. Trimming stripped 1 base from V and 4 bases from J, with 10 bases between. For the CDR3, the DNA is TGTGCCAGCAGCTTAGTAAGGGTAGGCACTGAAGCTTTCTTT. Its translation: CASSLVRVGTEAFF.

V gene TRBV9 combines with J gene TRBJ2-7; TRBD2 matches 10 bases. Trimming at V came to 1 base and at J to 2 bases, leaving 3 bases not matched to a gene. The CDR3 runs 15 residues. Germline V gene data show CDR1 as SGDLS and CDR2 as YYNGEE. The CDR3 loop reads CASSVSSGGAYEQYF. The CDR3 DNA reads TGTGCCAGCAGCGTAAGCAGCGGGGGGGCCTACGAGCAGTACTTC.

This clonotype was observed a few times. The chain combines TRBV2 with TRBJ2-7; D uncertain. The CDR3 loop spans 12 amino acids. Trimming cost V 11 bases and J 4 bases, with 15 bases left between them. CDR1 is SNHLY and CDR2 is FYNNEI in the germline V gene. The CDR3 protein is CAFETSSYEQYF. In DNA form, the CDR3 reads TGTGCCTTTGAGACAAGTTCATACGAGCAGTACTTC.

In its sample, this clonotype was seen a few times. The rearrangement joins TRBV11-3 to TRBJ1-5; D is ambiguous. The CDR3 length is 12 residues. V was clipped by 1 base and J by 7 bases, with 5 bases between them. The germline V gene has CDR1 SGHNT and CDR2 YENEEA. CDR3 region: CASSLAAQPQHF. The CDR3 nucleotides are TGTGCCAGCAGCTTAGCAGCCCAGCCCCAGCATTTT.

The table lists this clonotype with a few counts. The rearrangement joins TRBV28 to TRBJ2-3; D is uncertain. This CDR3 is 13 amino acids long. Germline assignment: CDR1 MDHEN and CDR2 SYDVKM. V was trimmed by 2 bases and J by 4 bases, leaving 7 bases between them. This chain's CDR3 is CASSLVSADTQYF. DNA for the CDR3: TGTGCCAGCAGTTTAGTTTCGGCAGATACGCAGTATTTT.

This chain joins TRBV28 and TRBJ2-3; no firm D call. The germline V gene encodes CDR1 MDHEN and CDR2 SYDVKM. V was cut by 3 bases and J by 3 bases, with 13 bases left in between. The CDR3 covers 15 residues. The CDR3 DNA sequence: TGTGCCAGCAGTTTGGGTTTATTAGGGACAGATACGCAGTATTTT. Translation: CASSLGLLGTDTQYF.

V and J are TRBV6-5 and TRBJ1-3; no firm D call. The germline V gene encodes CDR1 MNHEY and CDR2 SVGAGI. V was clipped by 0 bases and J by 3 bases, with 3 bases between them. There are 13 residues in the CDR3. The CDR3 nucleotides are TGTGCCAGCAGTTACTCGAGTGGAAACACCATATATTTT. Its translation is CASSYSSGNTIYF.

This clonotype was detected once. The gene calls are TRBV6-2 or TRBV6-3 and TRBJ2-1; 8 bases fit TRBD2. With V trimmed by 2 bases and J by 3 bases, 9 bases remained unmatched. This CDR3 spans 17 amino acids. CDR1 and CDR2 from the germline V gene are MNHEY and SVGEGT. The CDR3 loop is CASSYGVAGSSYNEQFF. The CDR3 DNA sequence: TGTGCCAGCAGTTACGGTGTAGCGGGAAGTAGCTACAATGAGCAGTTCTTC.

The V gene is TRBV7-8, the J gene TRBJ2-2; 10 bases fit TRBD1. Germline lookup yields CDR1 SGHVS and CDR2 FQNEAQ. The junction had 2 bases not matched to a gene; V was cut back by 10 bases and J by 0 bases. CDR3 length: 14 residues. CDR3: CATGQGANTGELFF. CDR3 DNA: TGTGCCACCGGACAGGGGGCGAACACCGGGGAGCTGTTTTTT.

The V and J genes are TRBV19 and TRBJ1-4, with D uncertain. Germline V gene lookup returns CDR1 LNHDA and CDR2 SQIVND (reference sequence). Trimming pared 5 bases from V and 6 bases from J, leaving 10 bases between. The CDR3 loop spans 13 amino acids. For the CDR3, the DNA is TGTGCCAGTAGTGAGAAGAGATATGAAAAACTGTTTTTT. Translated, it gives CASSEKRYEKLFF.

This clonotype was seen more than once but under ten times. The chain combines TRBV20-1 with TRBJ2-1; 8 bases map to TRBD2. There are 15 residues in the CDR3. The J segment lost 7 bases and the V segment lost 2 bases, leaving 10 bases of the junction unmatched. Per the germline V gene, CDR1 is DFQATT and CDR2 is SNEGSKA (reference sequence). The CDR3 spells CSARSPGGAGNEQFF. In DNA form, the CDR3 reads TGCAGTGCTAGATCCCCCGGGGGGGCGGGAAATGAGCAGTTCTTC.

The chain has TRBV7-2 and TRBJ1-1, with D maybe TRBD1 (5 bases). The CDR3 has 14 residues. The germline V gene encodes CDR1 SGHTA and CDR2 FQGNSA. V gave up 5 bases and J gave up 5 bases, with 15 bases separating them. The DNA of the CDR3 is TGTGCCAGCAGCCTTCTCAACGGGGGAACTGAAGCTTTCTTT. This codes for CASSLLNGGTEAFF. The full variable domain, its missing parts supplied by reference TRBV7-2 and TRBJ1-1, is GAGVSQSPSNKVTEKGKDVELRCDPISGHTALYWYRQSLGQGLEFLIYFQGNSAPDKSGLPSDRFSAERTGGSVSTLTIQRTQQEDSAVYLCASSLLNGGTEAFFGQGTRLTVV.

This rearrangement joins TRBV12-3 or TRBV12-4 to TRBJ2-2; D perhaps matches TRBD2 (6 bases). V was clipped by 4 bases and J by 0 bases, with 15 bases between them. The CDR3 loop spans 17 amino acids. CDR3 nucleotides: TGTGCCAGCAGTTCGACTGGGACTCTCGCGAACACCGGGGAGCTGTTTTTT. Translation: CASSSTGTLANTGELFF.

This clonotype showed up just a few times. The chain has TRBV7-9 and TRBJ1-1; D gene unclear. This CDR3 has 14 amino acids. CDR1 and CDR2 (germline): SEHNR, FQNEAQ (reference sequence). Trimming cost V 3 bases and J 1 base, with 9 bases left between them. The CDR3 bases are TGTGCCAGCAGCTTCCAACGGGGGAACACTGAAGCTTTCTTT. Its translation: CASSFQRGNTEAFF.

This clonotype has only a few counts. J is TRBJ2-1 and V is TRBV9, with TRBD2 matching 9 bases. The germline V gene has CDR1 SGDLS and CDR2 YYNGEE. V lost 4 bases to trimming and J lost 4 bases; unmatched junction nucleotides: 9. This CDR3 region has 16 residues. The CDR3 is CASSPRGTSGYNEQFF. The CDR3 coding sequence is TGTGCCAGCAGCCCTAGAGGAACTAGCGGGTACAATGAGCAGTTCTTC. Supplemented by reference TRBV9 and TRBJ2-1, the full variable domain reads DSGVTQTPKHLITATGQRVTLRCSPRSGDLSVYWYQQSLDQGLQFLIQYYNGEERAKGNILERFSAQQFPDLHSELNLSSLELGDSALYFCASSPRGTSGYNEQFFGPGTRLTVL.

About this clonotype: One end of the junction varies from germline; a read error may be responsible. The V and J genes are TRBV10-3 and TRBJ2-7; the D gene is possibly TRBD2 (5 bases). This CDR3 has 12 amino acids. CDR1 is ENHRY and CDR2 is SYGVKD in the germline V gene. CDR3 in amino acids: CAIRDSSNEQYF. The CDR3 DNA follows: TGTGCCATCAGGGACTCCTCCAACGAGCAGTACTTC.